Listed here are 24 T cell receptor beta chains from one sample, sequenced in a study of T cell changes during pregnancy in multiple sclerosis. Sequencing used immunoSEQ multiplex PCR; TCRdb keeps in-frame clones, though not all of them. The sample shows some 80,000 clones, approximately 94% of them seen only once. The material was peripheral blood, obtained in the third trimester of pregnancy. The receptors here all came from a female donor with multiple sclerosis, enrolled in a pregnancy study.

This clone was observed at least ten times. The chain employs TRBV6-4 and TRBJ2-2; 7 nucleotides line up with TRBD1. The CDR3 contains 14 residues. Germline CDR1 and CDR2: MRHNA and SNTAGT. The ends lost 0 bases at V and 6 bases at J; junction bases unmatched: 1. The CDR3 bases are TGTGCCAGCAGTGACTCAGGGGGCGCCGGGGAGCTGTTTTTT. Translation: CASSDSGGAGELFF.

J is TRBJ2-5 and V is TRBV7-8; weak D call: TRBD1 (6 bases). CDR3 length: 15 amino acids. V was clipped by 4 bases and J by 3 bases, with 15 bases between them. Germline V lookup: CDR1 SGHVS, CDR2 FQNEAQ. The CDR3 nucleotides are TGTGCCAGCAGCTCCACCGGGACAAGTGAAGAGACCCAGTACTTC. This encodes CASSSTGTSEETQYF.

CDR3 sequence (DNA): TGTGCCAGCTCACCACCGACAGGGCCGGAACACGAGCAGTACTTC. This codes for CASSPPTGPEHEQYF. The chain combines TRBV18 with TRBJ2-7, with 7 nucleotides matching TRBD1. Germline loops: CDR1 KGHSH, CDR2 LQKENI. With 0 bases clipped from V and 5 bases from J, the junction kept 7 bases outside the gene matches. This CDR3 is 15 amino acids long.

The chain uses TRBV14 and TRBJ2-3; 9 nucleotides agree with TRBD1. Trimming cost V 0 bases and J 1 base; bases outside gene matches: 2. CDR3 length: 16 amino acids. The germline gives CDR1 SGHDN, CDR2 FVKESK. Here the CDR3 DNA reads TGTGCCAGCAGCCAAGATCGGACAGGGGGCACAGATACGCAGTATTTT. As protein: CASSQDRTGGTDTQYF.

This rearrangement joins TRBV7-2 to TRBJ2-7; 11 bases line up with TRBD2. Losses at the gene ends were 3 bases for V and 3 bases for J; bases not matched to a gene: 10. Germline V CDR1 and CDR2: SGHTA, FQGNSA. The CDR3 runs 17 residues. This chain's CDR3 is CASSFYSGGAPVYEQYF. The CDR3 DNA reads TGTGCCAGCAGCTTTTATAGCGGGGGGGCCCCCGTCTACGAGCAGTACTTC.

V is TRBV2 and J is TRBJ2-3; 11 bases are a match to TRBD2. The CDR3 extends over 16 amino acids. V lost 5 bases, J lost 2 bases, and 6 bases stayed unmatched. Germline lookup yields CDR1 SNHLY and CDR2 FYNNEI. CDR3 sequence reads: CASSPGLADVTDTQYF. The CDR3 DNA follows: TGTGCCAGCAGTCCGGGACTAGCGGATGTCACAGATACGCAGTATTTT. Based on the CDR3 plus reference TRBV2 and TRBJ2-3, the full variable domain is EPEVTQTPSHQVTQMGQEVILRCVPISNHLYFYWYRQILGQKVEFLVSFYNNEISEKSEIFDDQFSVERPDGSNFTLKIRSTKLEDSAMYFCASSPGLADVTDTQYFGPGTRLTVL.

The chain has TRBV29-1 and TRBJ2-7, with 7 nucleotides matching TRBD1. From germline, CDR1 is SQVTM and CDR2 ANQGSEA. Trimming at V came to 4 bases and at J to 3 bases, leaving 3 bases not matched to a gene. The CDR3 extends over 12 amino acids. CDR3 residues: CSVAGQNYEQYF. The CDR3 DNA sequence: TGCAGCGTTGCGGGACAGAACTACGAGCAGTACTTC.

CDR3: CASRGISYEQYF. The CDR3 DNA follows: TGTGCCAGCCGGGGGATCTCCTACGAGCAGTACTTC. This rearrangement joins TRBV6-1 to TRBJ2-7; tentatively, D is TRBD2 (6 bases). The CDR3 extends over 12 amino acids. Germline V CDR1 and CDR2: MNHNS, SASEGT. The V end lost 8 bases, the J end lost 0 bases, and 8 bases lay between the germline ends.

This clone appeared once. In DNA, the CDR3 is TGTGCCAGCAGCGTAGGCCGGGGGGCGAGCACAGATACGCAGTATTTT. Its protein product is CASSVGRGASTDTQYF. The chain links TRBV9 to TRBJ2-3, with D possibly being TRBD2 (7 bases). The germline V gene encodes CDR1 SGDLS and CDR2 YYNGEE. V lost 0 bases and J 0 bases, leaving 11 bases between the germline ends. This CDR3 contains 16 residues.

The CDR3 DNA is TGTGCCAGCACACTGACAGGCGTCGTCTATGGCTACACCTTC. Translation: CASTLTGVVYGYTF. The chain combines TRBV7-2 with TRBJ1-2, with D possibly being TRBD1 (6 bases). V gave up 7 bases and J gave up 4 bases, with 16 bases separating them. The CDR3 sequence is 14 residues long. The germline gives CDR1 SGHTA, CDR2 FQGNSA.

The chain uses TRBV6-4 and TRBJ2-1; 9 bases are shared with TRBD1. The CDR3 runs to 14 residues. Germline V gives CDR1 MRHNA, CDR2 SNTAGT. The ends lost 0 bases at V and 6 bases at J; junction bases unmatched: 0. This CDR3 is CASSDSTGGNEQFF. CDR3 coding DNA: TGTGCCAGCAGTGACTCGACAGGGGGCAATGAGCAGTTCTTC.

The chain's CDR3 is CATSRDGGFTGELFF. CDR3 DNA sequence: TGTGCCACCAGCAGAGATGGCGGGTTTACCGGGGAGCTGTTTTTT. This chain uses TRBV15 with TRBJ2-2, with D possibly being TRBD2 (5 bases). This CDR3 comprises 15 residues. Germline-derived CDR1 and CDR2 are LNHNV and YYDKDF (reference sequence). V dropped 0 bases and J dropped 5 bases, with 10 bases sitting between them.

The chain employs TRBV19 and TRBJ2-7; D is unclear. Germline V gene lookup returns CDR1 LNHDA and CDR2 SQIVND (reference sequence). This CDR3 spans 11 amino acids. V was trimmed by 6 bases and J by 6 bases, leaving 9 bases between them. CDR3 residues: CASSYGSEQYF. The CDR3 nucleotides are TGTGCCAGTAGCTACGGTAGCGAGCAGTACTTC.

The chain is built from TRBV5-4 and TRBJ2-5; 9 bases map to TRBD2. V shed 4 bases and J 5 bases; nucleotides not matched to a gene: 15. The CDR3 runs 17 residues. Germline V lookup: CDR1 SGHNT, CDR2 YYREEE (reference sequence). The CDR3 region has the DNA TGTGCCAGCAGCGGCGGTGGGGCGGGGGGGCTGAGGGAGACCCAGTACTTC. This sequence encodes CASSGGGAGGLRETQYF.

This sequence joins TRBV29-1 and TRBJ2-1; 8 positions agree with TRBD2. V shed 1 base, J shed 8 bases, and the junction held 7 bases outside the gene matches. The CDR3 spans 14 residues. CDR1 SQVTM and CDR2 ANQGSEA come from the germline V gene. The CDR3 DNA reads as TGCAGCGTTGAAGGTCGGGGGGGAGGTTATGAGCAGTTCTTC. This encodes CSVEGRGGGYEQFF.

The gene calls are TRBV27 and TRBJ1-6, with a possible D match to TRBD1 (5 bases). The V end was cut by 1 base, the J end by 10 bases, with 14 bases between. CDR3 size: 15 residues. The germline gives CDR1 MNHEY, CDR2 SMNVEV (reference sequence). CDR3 bases: TGTGCCAGCAGTTTATTCGGCAGGGCTGTCTCACCCCTCCACTTT. Protein product: CASSLFGRAVSPLHF.

V and J are TRBV6-5 and TRBJ1-1, with TRBD1 identical over 7 bases. The CDR3 loop spans 15 amino acids. After removal of 8 bases from V and 4 bases from J, the junction contained 13 bases not matched to a gene. Germline V gene data show CDR1 as MNHEY and CDR2 as SVGAGI. CDR3 in amino acids: CASAISGTAPTEAFF. The CDR3 bases are TGTGCCAGCGCTATCTCCGGGACAGCCCCCACTGAAGCTTTCTTT.

The chain carries TRBV6-6 and TRBJ2-7; 8 bases align to TRBD2. This CDR3 contains 13 residues. Germline-derived CDR1 and CDR2 are MNHNY and SVGAGI (reference sequence). The ends lost 4 bases at V and 6 bases at J; junction bases unmatched: 5. The CDR3 DNA sequence: TGTGCCAGCAGTTGGACTAGCAGGGTCGAGCAGTACTTC. Its translation is CASSWTSRVEQYF.

The CDR3 is CASSIGTAYEQYF. The CDR3 DNA reads as TGTGCCAGCTCTATAGGGACAGCTTACGAGCAGTACTTC. The genes are TRBV6-1 and TRBJ2-7; 7 bases fit TRBD1. V was clipped by 8 bases and J by 4 bases; unmatched bases: 8. In germline, CDR1 is MNHNS, CDR2 SASEGT. CDR3 size: 13 residues.

The chain recombines TRBV29-1 with TRBJ2-1, with 8 bases identical to TRBD2. This CDR3 contains 16 residues. Germline CDR1 is SQVTM and CDR2 is ANQGSEA. V trimming: 4 bases; J trimming: 6 bases; junction bases outside the gene matches: 14. The CDR3 DNA sequence: TGCAGCGTTGGAGCGGGGGACGAATGGGGGCTCAATGAGCAGTTCTTC. Its protein is CSVGAGDEWGLNEQFF.

The chain couples TRBV7-8 to TRBJ1-1; 10 nucleotides agree with TRBD1. The CDR3 consists of 18 residues. V lost 6 bases to trimming and J lost 0 bases; unmatched junction nucleotides: 13. CDR1 and CDR2 from the germline V gene are SGHVS and FQNEAQ. The chain's CDR3 is CASRGQGLLELMNTEAFF. The CDR3 DNA is TGTGCCAGCAGGGGACAGGGGCTGCTTGAACTCATGAACACTGAAGCTTTCTTT.

The V call is TRBV2, the J call TRBJ2-1, with 8 bases aligning to TRBD2. With V trimmed by 7 bases and J by 12 bases, 14 bases remained unmatched. CDR1 and CDR2 (germline): SNHLY, FYNNEI. The CDR3 consists of 14 residues. The CDR3 spells CASTPARGGFSQFF. CDR3 nucleotide sequence: TGTGCCAGCACCCCGGCTCGCGGGGGGTTTTCGCAGTTCTTC.

The genes are TRBV15 and TRBJ2-5, with 8 bases fitting TRBD2. The length of the CDR3 is 18 residues. The V and J ends lost 4 bases and 5 bases, in that order; junction bases with no gene match: 18. From germline, CDR1 is LNHNV and CDR2 YYDKDF (reference sequence). The CDR3 loop is CATSMKPRGSGTKETQYF. CDR3 bases: TGTGCCACCAGCATGAAGCCCCGGGGTAGCGGGACCAAGGAGACCCAGTACTTC.

The V gene is TRBV12-5, the J gene TRBJ2-1; 10 bases align to TRBD2. The germline V gene has CDR1 LGHNT and CDR2 FRNRAP. V shed 7 bases and J 9 bases; nucleotides not matched to a gene: 9. The CDR3 extends over 14 amino acids. CDR3 sequence (DNA): TGTGCTAGTGCTTCTAGCGGGGGCTTTGCTGAGCAGTTCTTC. It codes for CASASSGGFAEQFF. Full variable domain (outside the CDR3, taken from reference TRBV12-5 and TRBJ2-1): DARVTQTPRHKVTEMGQEVTMRCQPILGHNTVFWYRQTMMQGLELLAYFRNRAPLDDSGMPKDRFSAEMPDATLATLKIQPSEPRDSAVYFCASASSGGFAEQFFGPGTRLTVL.